The clone carrying this TCR beta chain was seen a handful of times. Antigen specificity is unknown. The CDR3 has 15 amino acids. Germline CDR1 and CDR2: SGHVS and FNYEAQ. V lost 2 bases and J lost 0; bases outside the gene matches: 1. Each cDNA molecule carried a unique molecular identifier. TCRdb re-analysed the 5' RACE reads in MiXCR, keeping a single row per CDR3 protein. The table shows about 88,000 distinct CDR3 sequences, with 15% occurring only once. This entry comes from a study of early T cells in non-severe SARS-CoV-2 infection. General study findings and limits: Matching results from VDJdb favored anti-spike CD8 responses, leaving private and CD4 specificities undetected.

Sequencing was performed on whole blood. The chain has TRBV7-6 and TRBJ2-5, with 9 bases aligning to TRBD2. The clonotype originates from an adult who was a healthcare worker with PCR-confirmed SARS-CoV-2 infection or an uninfected control (not recorded which). CDR3 DNA: TGTGCCAGCAGCTTAATAGCGGGGGACCAAGAGACCCAGTACTTC. Encoded protein: CASSLIAGDQETQYF.